These T cell receptor beta chains were read from a single sample in a study of PD-L1 blockade in urothelial cancer. Only in-frame clones appear in the TCRdb table, and some are missing; sequencing was by immunoSEQ multiplex PCR. In the table there are 90,000 to 120,000 clones, about 91% of which are singletons. The sequencing here drew on PBMCs, taken around atezolizumab (anti-PD-L1) treatment. The receptors were sampled from a woman of 80 years or more with urothelial cancer. CDR3s include the opening cysteine and the closing phenylalanine or tryptophan. Fields, in order: J gene, clone size, D gene, V gene, CDR3 DNA, CDR3 protein. D genes are given only for firm matches. Not every row has a clone size; where given, it reads once, few, many or a size class.

TRBJ2-1 NA NA TRBV27 TGTGCCAGCAGTCCAGAGGGAGCCCGAAGCTCCTACAATGAGCAGTTCTTC CASSPEGARSSYNEQFF
TRBJ2-7 NA NA TRBV5-4 TGTGCCAGCAGCTCCGACACAAAAACCGGGACCTACGAGCAGTACTTC CASSSDTKTGTYEQYF
TRBJ2-7 NA TRBD1 TRBV5-1 TGCGCCAGCAGCTCCCGGGACAGGGGGGTCTACGAGCAGTACTTC CASSSRDRGVYEQYF
TRBJ2-7 NA TRBD2 TRBV11-2 TGTGCCAGCAGCTTAGTATCTAGCGGGGACTACGAGCAGTACTTC CASSLVSSGDYEQYF
TRBJ2-7 NA TRBD1 TRBV19 TGTGCCAGTAGTGTGGGACAGGGGATCGCCTACGAGCAGTACTTC CASSVGQGIAYEQYF
TRBJ2-5 NA NA TRBV28 TGTGCCAGCAGTTCTACAGGGGCGGGGGAGACCCAGTACTTC CASSSTGAGETQYF
TRBJ2-7 NA NA TRBV5-6 TGTGCCAGCAGCTTGACAACCAACTACGAGCAGTACTTC CASSLTTNYEQYF
TRBJ2-2 NA TRBD1 TRBV4-2 TGTGCCAGCAGCCAATACGGGGACAGGGGTCGGTCGAACACCGGGGAGCTGTTTTTT CASSQYGDRGRSNTGELFF
TRBJ2-3 NA NA TRBV7-2 TGTGCCAGCAGCACACAGATCACAGATACGCAGTATTTT CASSTQITDTQYF
TRBJ2-5 NA NA TRBV5-4 TGTGCCAGCAGCTTCCTAGGAGGAGAGACCCAGTACTTC CASSFLGGETQYF
TRBJ1-1 NA NA TRBV7-2 TGTGCCAGCAGGGCGGGGGGGGTGAACACTGAAGCTTTCTTT CASRAGGVNTEAFF
TRBJ2-7 NA NA TRBV19 TGTGCCAGTAGTTCATCTAGCGCATCCTACGAGCAGTACTTC CASSSSSASYEQYF
TRBJ2-1 NA TRBD1 TRBV5-1 TGCGCCAGCAGCATCCGACAGGGGGTGGGCAATGAGCAGTTCTTC CASSIRQGVGNEQFF
TRBJ2-1 NA NA TRBV6-6 TGTGCCAGCAGTTACTCGTTGGGGGCGCGGAACAATGAGCAGTTCTTC CASSYSLGARNNEQFF
TRBJ2-5 NA TRBD2 TRBV5-6 TGTGCCAGCAGCTTCACTAGCGGGAGGACCCAAGAGACCCAGTACTTC CASSFTSGRTQETQYF
TRBJ1-2 NA NA TRBV6-1 TGTGCCAGCAGTGAATCAGGCAGGGAAACTTATGGCTACACCTTC CASSESGRETYGYTF
TRBJ1-2 once NA TRBV28 TGTGCCAGCAGGGGAGTGTATGGCTACACCTTC CASRGVYGYTF
TRBJ2-7 NA NA TRBV5-6 TGTGCCAGCAGCGGTAGACAGACTAGCTCCTACGAGCAGTACTTC CASSGRQTSSYEQYF
TRBJ2-7 few TRBD1 TRBV6-1 TGTGCCAGCAGTCAACGGACAGGTCTCTACGAGCAGTACTTC CASSQRTGLYEQYF
TRBJ1-2 once NA TRBV28 TGTGCCAGCAGTTTATCGTCAGGGATCTATGGCTACACCTTC CASSLSSGIYGYTF
TRBJ1-2 NA NA TRBV5-1 TGCGCCAGCAGCTTGGTCGGGGGATCCTATGGCTACACCTTC CASSLVGGSYGYTF
TRBJ1-5 NA TRBD1 TRBV28 TGTGCCAGCAGTGCACCAGGGGGCGCGGAACAGCCCCAGCATTTT CASSAPGGAEQPQHF
TRBJ2-7 NA TRBD2 TRBV5-4 TGTGTCAGCAGCTTAGCGGGAGGCCACGAGCAGTACTTC CVSSLAGGHEQYF
TRBJ1-3 NA NA TRBV19 TGTGCCAGTAGTATGGCCGGAAACACCATATATTTT CASSMAGNTIYF
TRBJ2-1 NA TRBD2 TRBV28 TGTGCCAGCAGCCCAAGCGGGAGAGGCGATGAGCAGTTCTTC CASSPSGRGDEQFF
TRBJ2-3 once TRBD1 TRBV6-1 TGTGCCAGCAGTGAAGGCCAGGGGGTCACAGATACGCAGTATTTT CASSEGQGVTDTQYF
TRBJ1-2 NA NA TRBV28 TGTGCCAGCAGTTTAAGGGGCTATGGCTACACCTTC CASSLRGYGYTF
TRBJ2-7 NA TRBD2 TRBV7-9 TGTGCCAGCAGCCGCCTGATGCGGGCGGGAGGGGGCGAGCAGTACTTC CASSRLMRAGGGEQYF
TRBJ2-1 NA TRBD2 TRBV7-3 TGTGCCAGCTCCCAAGCGGGAGGCTCGGGGGCTGAGCAGTTCTTC CASSQAGGSGAEQFF
TRBJ1-2 NA TRBD1 TRBV7-2 TGTGCCAGCAGCCGAAACACAGGGGTTGCTGGCTACACCTTC CASSRNTGVAGYTF
TRBJ2-5 NA NA TRBV28 TGTGCCAGCAGGACACGCCAGGGACTGCTGGAGACCCAGTACTTC CASRTRQGLLETQYF
TRBJ2-7 NA TRBD2 TRBV28 TGTGCCAGCAGTTTCCCCGGACTAGCGGGAGGGCCAGGGTTGGGTGAGCAGTACTTC CASSFPGLAGGPGLGEQYF
TRBJ1-1 NA TRBD1 TRBV6-5 TGTGCCAGCAGTACAGGGGCTTACACTGAAGCTTTCTTT CASSTGAYTEAFF
TRBJ2-1 NA TRBD2 TRBV27 TGTGCCAGCAGCGTAGCGGGGTACAATGAGCAGTTCTTC CASSVAGYNEQFF
TRBJ2-5 once TRBD1 TRBV18 TGTGCCAGCTCACCCGGGACAGGGAATTTTGAGACCCAGTACTTC CASSPGTGNFETQYF
TRBJ1-1 once NA TRBV5-1 TGCGCCAGCAGCTTGGGGGGGCAGGCGAACACTGAAGCTTTCTTT CASSLGGQANTEAFF
TRBJ1-5 NA NA TRBV27 TGTGCCAGCAGTTTACTGGGACAAGGCAGCAATCAGCCCCAGCATTTT CASSLLGQGSNQPQHF
TRBJ2-1 NA NA TRBV20-1 TGCAGTGCTTTCAAGAGTGAGCAGTTCTTC CSAFKSEQFF
TRBJ2-1 NA NA TRBV4-1 TGCGCCAGCAGCCAATTCGGAGGCAATGAGCAGTTCTTC CASSQFGGNEQFF
TRBJ2-2 NA NA TRBV7-6 TGTGCCAGCAGCTTAGAGGCCGCGGGACTTACAGAGCTGTTTTTT CASSLEAAGLTELFF
TRBJ1-5 NA NA TRBV6-4 TGTGCCAGCAGTAGAACAGGGTTGAGCAATCAGCCCCAGCATTTT CASSRTGLSNQPQHF
TRBJ2-3 NA NA TRBV2 TGTGCCAGCAGAGGCGACAGGACAGATACGCAGTATTTT CASRGDRTDTQYF
TRBJ2-7 NA NA TRBV5-1 TGCGCCAGCAGCTTGGGAGGGACTGGCTCCTACGAGCAGTACTTC CASSLGGTGSYEQYF
TRBJ2-2 NA TRBD1 TRBV2 TGTGCCAGCAGTGGGACAGGGGTGGGCACCGGGGAGCTGTTTTTT CASSGTGVGTGELFF
TRBJ2-3 NA TRBD1 TRBV6-1 TGTGCCAGCAAACATACAGGGGGCACAGATACGCAGTATTTT CASKHTGGTDTQYF